This TCR beta chain was found in a study of response to subunit inactivated influenza vaccine. General study points: Authors suggested each seasonal flu vaccination may recruit only limited numbers of new T cells.

This clonotype was seen a handful of times. Its antigen is unknown. Germline values: CDR1 LGHDT, CDR2 YNNKEL (reference sequence). V dropped 5 bases and J dropped 5 bases, with 21 bases sitting between them. This CDR3 is 16 amino acids long. MiXCR, run by TCRdb on the RT-PCR reads, gives a single entry per CDR3 protein. Here the sample spans fewer than 200,000 distinct CDR3 sequences, around 8.8% being singletons. The sequence was obtained from a man aged 50-59 years who received an inactivated influenza vaccine. This chain uses TRBV3-1 with TRBJ2-5; D ambiguous. This sample comprised non-naive T cells sorted from PBMCs, obtained on the day of vaccination. The CDR3 coding sequence is TGTGCCAGCAGCTTCCAAGGAGAGGACGGTCGGGAGACCCAGTACTTC. It is translated as CASSFQGEDGRETQYF.